The 22 T cell receptor beta chains below were found in one sample sequenced in a study of blood T cell repertoires in COVID-19. Assay: immunoSEQ multiplex PCR; the TCRdb copy retains only in-frame clones and omits some. Among about 390,000 clones, 70% to 90% were seen once, and the ten largest hold 2% to 2.5%. The sequenced sample consisted of peripheral blood. These receptor sequences come from a woman in her sixties or seventies with COVID-19, enrolled during active disease.

The rearrangement joins TRBV29-1 to TRBJ2-5; maybe TRBD2 (6 bases). Trimming removed 5 bases from V and 1 base from J, with 14 bases in between. The V gene's germline CDR1 is SQVTM and CDR2 ANQGSEA. The CDR3 is made up of 14 amino acids. The CDR3 reads CSVPRRASQETQYF. CDR3 DNA sequence: TGCAGCGTTCCCCGGAGGGCGTCCCAAGAGACCCAGTACTTC.

DNA for the CDR3: TGTGCCTGGGGGGGGGAAGAGACCCAGTACTTC. It specifies CAWGGEETQYF. V is TRBV27 and J is TRBJ2-5, with 7 bases matching TRBD2. J gave up 3 bases and V 11 bases, and 3 bases lay outside the gene matches. CDR3 length: 11 residues. Germline lookup yields CDR1 MNHEY and CDR2 SMNVEV (reference sequence).

The chain employs TRBV7-3 and TRBJ2-3; the match to TRBD2 covers 13 bases. The CDR3 is made up of 14 amino acids. The V gene's germline CDR1 is SGHTA and CDR2 FQGTGA. Losses at the gene ends were 5 bases for V and 5 bases for J; bases not matched to a gene: 1. The chain's CDR3 is CASSRTSGGDTQYF. The DNA of the CDR3 is TGTGCCAGCAGCCGGACTAGCGGGGGAGATACGCAGTATTTT.

In nucleotides, the CDR3 is TGTGCCAGTAGCCCGACTGCAACTAATGAAAAACTGTTTTTT. Residues: CASSPTATNEKLFF. This chain links TRBV19 with TRBJ1-4, with D unclear. V was trimmed by 6 bases and J by 0 bases, leaving 8 bases between them. The CDR3 spans 14 residues. Germline-derived CDR1 and CDR2 are LNHDA and SQIVND (reference sequence).

V usage is TRBV28 and J usage is TRBJ1-2; TRBD1 might be the D (5 bases). CDR1 and CDR2 from the germline V gene are MDHEN and SYDVKM. Trimming took off 3 bases at V and 7 bases at J, with 18 bases between the two ends. The CDR3 has 15 residues. This CDR3 reads CASSLVQGSRSGYTF. The CDR3 coding sequence is TGTGCCAGCAGTTTGGTTCAGGGTTCTAGGTCTGGCTACACCTTC.

DNA for the CDR3: TGTGCCAGCAGCCAAAGAGGGACAGGGGCGGTGGGGGGATACGAGCAGTACTTC. This gives the protein CASSQRGTGAVGGYEQYF. The chain recombines TRBV3-1 (or the pseudogene TRBV3-2) with TRBJ2-7; 10 bases align to TRBD1. Germline lookup yields CDR1 LGHDT and CDR2 YNNKEL (reference sequence). The CDR3 length is 18 residues. V lost 2 bases, J lost 4 bases, and 14 bases stayed unmatched.

This chain uses TRBV9 with TRBJ1-6, with 9 positions matching TRBD1. V lost 1 base, J lost 10 bases, and 6 bases stayed unmatched. The germline gives CDR1 SGDLS, CDR2 YYNGEE. CDR3 length equals 15 residues. The CDR3 bases are TGTGCCAGCAGCGTAACCGGGACAGGGCAATCACCCCTCCACTTT. Translating it yields CASSVTGTGQSPLHF.

The chain recombines TRBV19 with TRBJ1-2; 10 positions match TRBD1. The germline CDR1 and CDR2 sequences are LNHDA and SQIVND (reference sequence). The CDR3 is 15 residues long. The V and J ends lost 6 bases and 5 bases, in that order; junction bases with no gene match: 9. The CDR3 reads CASRGGQGLLYGYTF. CDR3 coding DNA: TGTGCCAGTAGGGGGGGACAGGGGCTTTTGTATGGCTACACCTTC.

V gene TRBV5-1 combines with J gene TRBJ2-3; 11 bases match TRBD2. V lost 3 bases and J lost 4; bases outside the gene matches: 7. The CDR3 has 16 amino acids. Germline V gene lookup returns CDR1 SGHRS and CDR2 YFSETQ. The CDR3 bases are TGCGCCAGCAGCTACTTAGCGGGGGGGCCCGCAGATACGCAGTATTTT. Its translation: CASSYLAGGPADTQYF.

This rearrangement joins TRBV25-1 to TRBJ1-3; no clear D. The germline CDR1 and CDR2 sequences are MGHDK and SYGVNS. Deletions cut 3 bases from V and 0 bases from J, with 9 bases between. The CDR3 contains 15 residues. The CDR3 DNA reads as TGTGCCAGCAGTGAGTTGAGCGGCTCTGGAAACACCATATATTTT. This encodes CASSELSGSGNTIYF.

The rearrangement joins TRBV5-1 to TRBJ2-6; D unclear. The length of the CDR3 is 16 residues. Trimming stripped 0 bases from V and 0 bases from J, with 7 bases between. Germline V gene data show CDR1 as SGHRS and CDR2 as YFSETQ. The CDR3 DNA sequence: TGCGCCAGCAGCTTGGACAGCTTCTCTGGGGCCAACGTCCTGACTTTC. Its protein product is CASSLDSFSGANVLTF.

CDR3 in amino acids: CASSLAGHRSEAFF. The CDR3 coding sequence is TGTGCCAGCAGCTTAGCTGGGCACCGCAGCGAAGCTTTCTTT. V and J are TRBV7-2 and TRBJ1-1; D call uncertain. V lost 0 bases and J lost 8, with 13 bases in between. Germline assignment: CDR1 SGHTA and CDR2 FQGNSA. The CDR3 sequence is 14 residues long.

V is TRBV7-6 and J is TRBJ1-6; 7 positions agree with TRBD1. The junction had 10 bases not matched to a gene; V was cut back by 1 base and J by 10 bases. CDR1 is SGHVS, CDR2 FNYEAQ, per germline. CDR3 length: 16 amino acids. The CDR3 DNA is TGTGCCAGCAGCTTAGTACCAGGGGGTTTAAGGTCACCCCTCCACTTT. Translation: CASSLVPGGLRSPLHF.

V gene TRBV6-5 combines with J gene TRBJ2-5; TRBD1 might be the D (6 bases). The CDR3 spans 12 residues. V was cut by 8 bases and J by 7 bases, with 14 bases left in between. Looked up from germline, CDR1 is MNHEY and CDR2 is SVGAGI. CDR3 sequence: CASADRSGTQYF. CDR3 nucleotides: TGTGCCAGCGCCGACAGGTCCGGGACCCAGTACTTC.

V gene TRBV3-1 (or the pseudogene TRBV3-2) combines with J gene TRBJ2-7; the D gene is possibly TRBD2 (5 bases). V dropped 2 bases and J dropped 0 bases, with 11 bases sitting between them. This CDR3 is built from 15 residues. Germline-derived CDR1 and CDR2 are LGHDT and YNNKEL (reference sequence). CDR3 bases: TGTGCCAGCAGCCAATTGGCGGCGGGCTCCTACGAGCAGTACTTC. Translating gives CASSQLAAGSYEQYF.

The chain couples TRBV4-1 to TRBJ2-3; 9 bases fit TRBD1. The CDR3 sequence is 16 residues long. The J segment lost 2 bases and the V segment lost 5 bases, leaving 8 bases of the junction unmatched. CDR1 is MGHRA and CDR2 is YSYEKL in the germline V gene. The CDR3 region is CASSDAGTGITDTQYF. CDR3 DNA: TGCGCCAGCAGCGATGCCGGGACAGGGATCACAGATACGCAGTATTTT.

In this sample, this clone turned up a few times. The chain joins TRBV28 to TRBJ1-6; 8 bases agree with TRBD1. The CDR3 is 16 residues long. V shed 5 bases, J shed 4 bases, and the junction held 7 bases outside the gene matches. The germline V gene encodes CDR1 MDHEN and CDR2 SYDVKM. The CDR3 DNA reads as TGTGCCAGCAGTCCCCGGGACAGGCCTTATAATTCACCCCTCCACTTT. Translation: CASSPRDRPYNSPLHF. The full variable domain, with the rest looked up from reference TRBV28 and TRBJ1-6, is DVKVTQSSRYLVKRTGEKVFLECVQDMDHENMFWYRQDPGLGLRLIYFSYDVKMKEKGDIPEGYSVSREKKERFSLILESASTNQTSMYLCASSPRDRPYNSPLHFGNGTRLTVT.

The chain carries TRBV2 and TRBJ2-7; a possible D gene is TRBD1 (7 bases). The CDR3 spans 12 residues. Trimming left V 8 bases short and J 2 bases short, with 10 bases between. Germline CDR1 and CDR2: SNHLY and FYNNEI. The CDR3 DNA reads as TGTGCCAGCTCAGGGGGGCCCTACGAGCAGTACTTC. This gives the protein CASSGGPYEQYF.

The chain is built from TRBV5-5 and TRBJ2-2; D call uncertain. Germline V gene data show CDR1 as SGHKS and CDR2 as YYEKEE (reference sequence). The V and J ends lost 2 bases and 0 bases respectively, with 8 bases between them. The CDR3 spans 15 residues. This CDR3 is CASSFSTTNTGELFF. CDR3 sequence (DNA): TGTGCCAGCAGCTTCAGCACTACGAACACCGGGGAGCTGTTTTTT.

This clone was detected many times. The J gene is TRBJ1-4, the V gene TRBV7-9; D remains unclear. This CDR3 region has 11 residues. The germline CDR1 and CDR2 sequences are SEHNR and FQNEAQ (reference sequence). V lost 4 bases and J 7 bases, leaving 4 bases between the germline ends. The CDR3 here is CASSSSEKLFF. CDR3 DNA: TGTGCCAGCAGCTCCAGTGAAAAACTGTTTTTT.

The chain employs TRBV10-1 and TRBJ2-5; TRBD2 matches 8 bases. The CDR3 extends over 16 amino acids. Germline CDR1 and CDR2: WNHNN and SYGVQD (reference sequence). The junction had 4 bases not matched to a gene; V was cut back by 0 bases and J by 1 base. The CDR3 sequence is CASSESRLAGQETQYF. DNA of the CDR3: TGCGCCAGCAGTGAGTCGCGGCTAGCGGGCCAAGAGACCCAGTACTTC.

This clone was counted only a few times. The chain links TRBV27 to TRBJ1-2, with TRBD1 matching 8 bases. The CDR3 is 15 amino acids. V shed 6 bases and J 7 bases; nucleotides not matched to a gene: 13. From germline, CDR1 is MNHEY and CDR2 SMNVEV (reference sequence). CDR3 coding DNA: TGTGCCAGCAGGGGTTCAAGCAGGGGGCGAGGTGGCTACACCTTC. It is translated as CASRGSSRGRGGYTF.